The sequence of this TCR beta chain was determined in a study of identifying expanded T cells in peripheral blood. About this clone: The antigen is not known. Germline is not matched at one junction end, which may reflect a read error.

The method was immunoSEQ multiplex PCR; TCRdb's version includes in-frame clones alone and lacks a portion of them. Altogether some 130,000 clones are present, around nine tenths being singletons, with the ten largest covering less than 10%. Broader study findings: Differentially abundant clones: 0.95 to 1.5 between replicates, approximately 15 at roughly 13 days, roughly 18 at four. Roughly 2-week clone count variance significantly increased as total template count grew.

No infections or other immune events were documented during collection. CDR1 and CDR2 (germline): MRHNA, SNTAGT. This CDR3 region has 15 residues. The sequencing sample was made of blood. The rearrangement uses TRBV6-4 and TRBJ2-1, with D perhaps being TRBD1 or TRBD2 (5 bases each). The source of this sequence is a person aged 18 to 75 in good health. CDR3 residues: CASSDEGTTYNEQFF. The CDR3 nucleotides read TGTGCCAGCAGTGATGAGGGGACCACCTATAATGAGCAGTTCTTC.